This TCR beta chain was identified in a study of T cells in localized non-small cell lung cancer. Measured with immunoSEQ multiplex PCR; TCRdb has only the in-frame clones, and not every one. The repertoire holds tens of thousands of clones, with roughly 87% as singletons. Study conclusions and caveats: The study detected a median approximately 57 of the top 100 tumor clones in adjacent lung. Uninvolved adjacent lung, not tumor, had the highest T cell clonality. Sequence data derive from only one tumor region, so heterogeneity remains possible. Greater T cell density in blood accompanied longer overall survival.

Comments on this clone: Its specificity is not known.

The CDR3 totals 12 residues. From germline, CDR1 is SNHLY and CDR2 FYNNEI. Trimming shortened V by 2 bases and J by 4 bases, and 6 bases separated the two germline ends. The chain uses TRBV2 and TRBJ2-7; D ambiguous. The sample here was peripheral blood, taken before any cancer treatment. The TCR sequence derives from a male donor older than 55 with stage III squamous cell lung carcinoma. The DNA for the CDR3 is TGTGCCAGCAGTGAATTGACTTACGAGCAGTACTTC. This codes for CASSELTYEQYF.